This TCR beta chain came from a study of T cells after posttransplantation cyclophosphamide. Study results and caveats: Donor-recipient repertoire similarity was low at 1-2 months, rising over year one.

Cyclophosphamide on days +3 and +4 followed busulfan-fludarabine conditioning and a marrow graft. V lost 3 bases and J lost 3, with 19 bases in between. The CDR3 is 17 amino acids. Looked up from germline, CDR1 is ENHRY and CDR2 is SYGVKD. Data came from immunoSEQ multiplex PCR; TCRdb stores just in-frame clones and leaves some out. This sample has about 5,400 clones, each found more than once. This clone showed up just a few times. As yet, its antigen is unknown. The specimen was PBMCs, collected 350 to 400 days after allogeneic stem cell transplant with posttransplant cyclophosphamide. The chain couples TRBV10-3 to TRBJ2-3; D is uncertain. The sequence came from a male patient aged 60 to 75 who received an allogeneic stem cell transplant from a related donor, was CMV-positive, and had acute GVHD only. Some T cells may possibly be graft donor cells. The CDR3 nucleotides are TGTGCCATCAGTGACAGCAACGCTCGGGTCGCTACAGATACGCAGTATTTT. This translates into CAISDSNARVATDTQYF.